What follows are 23 T cell receptor beta chains derived from one specimen sequenced in a study of cytomegalovirus exposure and HLA in healthy donors. 60 Vbeta and 13 Jbeta primers were used in PCR. The method was immunoSEQ multiplex PCR; TCRdb's version includes in-frame clones alone and lacks a portion of them. The repertoire has 85,000 to 100,000 clones, 50% to 80% of them found once; the top ten carry approximately 3%. Sequenced material: PBMCs. The origin of the receptors is a man aged 60-69 years in good health and CMV-seronegative.

The genes are TRBV18 and TRBJ2-1; 10 bases agree with TRBD2. This CDR3 region has 16 residues. After removal of 5 bases from V and 7 bases from J, the junction contained 11 bases not matched to a gene. Germline-derived CDR1 and CDR2 are KGHSH and LQKENI. This CDR3 is CASSRGKRGGLNEQFF. In DNA, the CDR3 is TGTGCCAGCTCAAGGGGCAAGCGGGGGGGCTTGAATGAGCAGTTCTTC.

This rearrangement joins TRBV29-1 to TRBJ1-1, with unresolved D. Germline CDR1 and CDR2: SQVTM and ANQGSEA. CDR3 size: 12 residues. Deletions cut 7 bases from V and 5 bases from J, with 14 bases between. The CDR3 DNA sequence: TGCAGCGCGAACAGAGATGGGACTGAAGCTTTCTTT. Translating gives CSANRDGTEAFF.

As regards this clone: The junction departs from the called germline gene at one end, perhaps through a read error. The CDR3 reads CSSSLSERGWGGEKLFF. The CDR3 nucleotides read TGTTCCAGCAGCTTATCTGAGCGGGGTTGGGGGGGCGAAAAACTGTTTTTT. The genes are TRBV7-9 and TRBJ1-4, with D possibly matching TRBD1 (6 bases). CDR1 and CDR2 (germline): SEHNR, FQNEAQ (reference sequence). CDR3 length: 17 amino acids.

V usage is TRBV19 and J usage is TRBJ1-2, with D perhaps TRBD1 (5 bases). The CDR3 length is 14 residues. The germline V gene has CDR1 LNHDA and CDR2 SQIVND (reference sequence). With 4 bases removed from V and 4 bases from J, the gap between germline ends came to 13 bases. The CDR3 DNA reads as TGTGCCAGTAGTACAATACAGGTGACCTATGGCTACACCTTC. Amino acid sequence: CASSTIQVTYGYTF.

This rearrangement joins TRBV7-2 to TRBJ2-7; TRBD1 might be the D (7 bases). The CDR3 is made up of 15 amino acids. Trimming left V 1 base short and J 2 bases short, with 12 bases between. Germline loops: CDR1 SGHTA, CDR2 FQGNSA. CDR3 sequence reads: CASSLVSGGTYEQYF. The CDR3 coding sequence is TGTGCCAGCAGCTTAGTTTCAGGGGGGACCTACGAGCAGTACTTC.

This clone is a singleton in its sample. V usage is TRBV30 and J usage is TRBJ2-5; D perhaps matches TRBD1 (5 bases). The CDR3 is 14 residues long. Trimming stripped 4 bases from V and 1 base from J, with 13 bases between. Germline lookup yields CDR1 GTSNPN and CDR2 SVGIG (reference sequence). CDR3 amino acids: CAWNEGHRQETQYF. CDR3 sequence (DNA): TGTGCCTGGAACGAAGGACACCGCCAAGAGACCCAGTACTTC.

The sample holds one count of this clone. This CDR3 is CASSRGRNTEAFF. The DNA of the CDR3 is TGTGCCAGCAGCAGGGGGCGGAACACTGAAGCTTTCTTT. This chain links TRBV6-5 with TRBJ1-1; TRBD1 matches at 8 bases. The CDR3 extends over 13 amino acids. The V gene's germline CDR1 is MNHEY and CDR2 SVGAGI. Trimming cost V 6 bases and J 1 base; bases outside gene matches: 1.

The V and J genes are TRBV27 and TRBJ1-6; the match to TRBD1 covers 7 bases. From germline, CDR1 is MNHEY and CDR2 SMNVEV (reference sequence). Germline trimming cut 5 bases from V and 1 base from J; bases unmatched to any gene: 5. CDR3 length: 16 amino acids. The CDR3 protein is CASSITGQSYNSPLHF. CDR3 coding DNA: TGTGCCAGCAGTATAACGGGACAGTCCTATAATTCACCCCTCCACTTT.

The V and J genes are TRBV6-1 and TRBJ2-1; TRBD2 matches at 7 bases. With 6 bases clipped from V and 8 bases from J, the junction kept 10 bases outside the gene matches. The length of the CDR3 is 14 residues. Germline V gene data show CDR1 as MNHNS and CDR2 as SASEGT. CDR3: CASRRTSFLDEQFF. The DNA of the CDR3 is TGTGCCAGCAGACGGACTAGTTTCTTGGATGAGCAGTTCTTC.

The chain combines TRBV5-1 with TRBJ2-5; 10 bases line up with TRBD1. CDR1 is SGHRS and CDR2 is YFSETQ in the germline V gene. V lost 4 bases and J lost 3; bases outside the gene matches: 9. The CDR3 sequence is 16 residues long. The CDR3 DNA follows: TGCGCCAGCAGCGAGGGGACAGGGGTTACTAAAGAGACCCAGTACTTC. It translates to CASSEGTGVTKETQYF.

This clone was seen more than once but under ten times. The V call is TRBV10-2, the J call TRBJ2-1, with TRBD2 matching over 13 bases. The germline V gene encodes CDR1 WSHSY and CDR2 SAAADI. There are 17 residues in the CDR3. Unmatched junction bases numbered 9, after V lost 2 bases and J lost 8 bases. The DNA of the CDR3 is TGCGCCAGCAGTGAGAGGTTAGGGACTAGCGGGACCTATGAGCAGTTCTTC. This encodes CASSERLGTSGTYEQFF.

There are a few counts of this clone. V usage is TRBV11-2 and J usage is TRBJ2-7; 9 nucleotides line up with TRBD1. V shed 2 bases, J shed 2 bases, and the junction held 7 bases outside the gene matches. Germline V gene sequence: CDR1 SGHAT, CDR2 FQNNGV. The CDR3 loop spans 16 amino acids. In nucleotides, the CDR3 is TGTGCCAGCAGCTTATGGCCCCGGGACAGGGCCTACGAGCAGTACTTC. Translation: CASSLWPRDRAYEQYF.

The chain has TRBV7-7 and TRBJ2-5; D might be TRBD1 (6 bases). The CDR3 spans 14 residues. CDR1 is SSHAT, CDR2 FNYEAQ, per germline (reference sequence). V dropped 5 bases and J dropped 3 bases, with 13 bases sitting between them. The CDR3 here is CASSKADSKETQYF. CDR3 nucleotide sequence: TGTGCCAGCAGCAAAGCGGACAGTAAAGAGACCCAGTACTTC.

This rearrangement joins TRBV9 to TRBJ2-3; 7 nucleotides match TRBD2. This CDR3 comprises 16 residues. With V trimmed by 0 bases and J by 1 base, 5 bases remained unmatched. The germline V gene has CDR1 SGDLS and CDR2 YYNGEE. CDR3 bases: TGTGCCAGCAGCGTAGGGTTCCGGGGGGGCACAGATACGCAGTATTTT. Its translation: CASSVGFRGGTDTQYF.

This clone was counted only a few times. The CDR3, as DNA: TGTGCCAGCAGCAGAAACGGACTAGCGGGAGGGAATGAGCAGTTCTTC. Translated, it gives CASSRNGLAGGNEQFF. The gene calls are TRBV5-4 and TRBJ2-1; 15 nucleotides agree with TRBD2. Germline CDR1 SGHNT, CDR2 YYREEE (reference sequence). The CDR3 consists of 16 residues. Germline trimming cut 4 bases from V and 7 bases from J; bases unmatched to any gene: 6.

V and J are TRBV2 and TRBJ1-2, with D tentatively TRBD1 (6 bases). The germline V and J ends were trimmed by 2 bases and 8 bases, with 12 bases remaining between them. The CDR3 is made up of 13 amino acids. Germline V CDR1 and CDR2: SNHLY, FYNNEI. The CDR3 DNA is TGTGCCAGCAGTGAAAACAGGGAGTACGGCTACACCTTC. Its protein is CASSENREYGYTF.

The chain uses TRBV15 and TRBJ2-3; 8 nucleotides match TRBD1. This CDR3 spans 15 amino acids. Losses at the gene ends were 1 base for V and 4 bases for J; bases not matched to a gene: 4. Per germline, CDR1 LNHNV and CDR2 YYDKDF (reference sequence). The CDR3 loop reads CATSRGTGGSDTQYF. The CDR3 bases are TGTGCCACCAGCAGAGGAACAGGGGGGTCAGATACGCAGTATTTT.

The chain uses TRBV7-3 and TRBJ2-3; D is unclear. The germline CDR1 and CDR2 sequences are SGHTA and FQGTGA. The germline V and J ends were trimmed by 4 bases and 2 bases, with 4 bases remaining between them. The CDR3 runs 12 residues. The CDR3 region has the DNA TGTGCCAGCAGCTCAAACACAGATACGCAGTATTTT. Its translation is CASSSNTDTQYF.

This clone showed up just a few times. The chain joins TRBV18 to TRBJ2-5, with 14 bases matching TRBD2. This CDR3 has 17 residues. From germline, CDR1 is KGHSH and CDR2 LQKENI. V dropped 4 bases and J dropped 5; count of bases not matched to a gene: 9. CDR3 residues: CASSLNSGLAGDETQYF. The CDR3, as DNA: TGTGCCAGCTCACTGAACTCGGGACTAGCGGGGGATGAGACCCAGTACTTC.

The gene calls are TRBV9 and TRBJ2-5, with D possibly TRBD2 on 6 matching bases. The length of the CDR3 is 13 residues. Germline CDR1 and CDR2: SGDLS and YYNGEE. Trimming pared 0 bases from V and 11 bases from J, leaving 14 bases between. CDR3 in amino acids: CASSVDSTREQYF. Here the CDR3 DNA reads TGTGCCAGCAGCGTAGACTCGACCCGGGAGCAGTACTTC.

V and J are TRBV5-5 and TRBJ2-5; 8 bases are a match to TRBD1. Germline CDR1 is SGHKS and CDR2 is YYEKEE (reference sequence). V lost 4 bases to trimming and J lost 2 bases; unmatched junction nucleotides: 7. The CDR3 has 15 residues. CDR3 region: CASSMGQAKQETQYF. CDR3 sequence (DNA): TGTGCCAGCAGCATGGGACAGGCGAAGCAAGAGACCCAGTACTTC.

This clone was picked up a small number of times. The chain employs TRBV6-5 and TRBJ1-5, with TRBD1 as a possible D gene (5 bases). The CDR3 length is 14 residues. V lost 6 bases and J lost 7, with 16 bases in between. CDR1 is MNHEY and CDR2 is SVGAGI in the germline V gene. The CDR3 here is CASSPGGVGQPQHF. The CDR3 DNA is TGTGCCAGCAGCCCCGGGGGGGTGGGACAGCCCCAGCATTTT.

The chain's CDR3 is CASSVQGPSYNSPLHF. As DNA, the CDR3 is TGTGCCAGTAGTGTACAGGGGCCCTCCTATAATTCACCCCTCCACTTT. The chain couples TRBV19 to TRBJ1-6; 7 bases align to TRBD1. Losses at the gene ends were 5 bases for V and 0 bases for J; bases not matched to a gene: 4. This CDR3 is 16 amino acids long. Germline CDR1 LNHDA, CDR2 SQIVND (reference sequence).